What follows describes a single T cell receptor beta chain. Its target is unknown. A multiplex PCR was run with 60 Vbeta primers and 13 Jbeta primers. Only in-frame clones appear in the TCRdb table, and some are missing; sequencing was by immunoSEQ multiplex PCR. This sample's table has 200,000 to 250,000 clones. The V end was cut by 1 base, the J end by 3 bases, with 16 bases between. The CDR3 runs 16 residues. CDR1 and CDR2 from the germline V gene are MNHEY and SMNVEV (reference sequence). The data were obtained in a study of cytomegalovirus exposure and HLA in healthy donors. Whole-study context: Genotyping showed 70% to 90% of roughly 400 donors falling in the Caucasian-associated ancestry cluster. Study-wide results and caveats: Presence/absence results assume similar sequencing depth per donor, which may not hold. Segments of the TCR beta V type were, in most cases, productive about 90% or about 30% of the time in an earlier analysis.

Sequences were obtained from PBMCs. The chain is built from TRBV27 and TRBJ2-7; D perhaps matches TRBD1 (6 bases). The clonotype was recovered from a woman in her twenties or thirties in good health and CMV-seropositive. This CDR3 reads CASSLFGRGAYYEQYF. The CDR3 bases are TGTGCCAGCAGTTTATTCGGCAGGGGCGCTTACTACGAGCAGTACTTC.